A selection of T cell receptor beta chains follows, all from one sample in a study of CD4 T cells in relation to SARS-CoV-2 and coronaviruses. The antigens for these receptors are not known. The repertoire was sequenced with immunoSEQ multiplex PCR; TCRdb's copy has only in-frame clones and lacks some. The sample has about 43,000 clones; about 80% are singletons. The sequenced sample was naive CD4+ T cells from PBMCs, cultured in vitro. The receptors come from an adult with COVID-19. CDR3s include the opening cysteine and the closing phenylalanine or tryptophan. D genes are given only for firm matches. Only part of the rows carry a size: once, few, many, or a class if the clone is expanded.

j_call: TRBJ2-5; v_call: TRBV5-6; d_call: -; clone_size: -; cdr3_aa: CASSPSVTYETQYF; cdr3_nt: TGTGCCAGCAGCCCTTCGGTCACTTATGAGACCCAGTACTTC
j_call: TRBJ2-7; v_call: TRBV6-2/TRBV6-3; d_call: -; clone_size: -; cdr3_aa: CASSHTRGIYEQYF; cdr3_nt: TGTGCCAGCAGTCACACCCGGGGGATCTACGAGCAGTACTTC
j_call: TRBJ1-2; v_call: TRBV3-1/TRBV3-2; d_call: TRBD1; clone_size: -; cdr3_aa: CASSPQGPYGYTF; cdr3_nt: TGTGCCAGCAGCCCACAGGGGCCCTATGGCTACACCTTC
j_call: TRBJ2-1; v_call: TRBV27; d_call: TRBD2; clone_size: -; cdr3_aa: CASSPSPAGGNNEQFF; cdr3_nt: TGTGCCAGCAGCCCCAGCCCAGCGGGAGGGAACAATGAGCAGTTCTTC
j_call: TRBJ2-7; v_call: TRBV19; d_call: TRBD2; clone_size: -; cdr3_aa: CASSKTSRTYEQYF; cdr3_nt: TGTGCCAGTAGTAAGACTAGCCGCACCTACGAGCAGTACTTC
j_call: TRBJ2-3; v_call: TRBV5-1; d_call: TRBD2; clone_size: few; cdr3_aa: CASSAGTSGTSTDTQYF; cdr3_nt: TGCGCCAGCAGCGCAGGGACTAGCGGGACTAGCACAGATACGCAGTATTTT
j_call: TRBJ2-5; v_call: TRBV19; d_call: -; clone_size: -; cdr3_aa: CASSIDDQETQYF; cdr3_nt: TGTGCCAGTAGTATTGACGATCAAGAGACCCAGTACTTC
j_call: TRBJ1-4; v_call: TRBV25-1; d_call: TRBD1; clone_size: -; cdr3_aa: CASRWTGGDEKLFF; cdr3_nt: TGTGCCAGCAGATGGACAGGGGGAGATGAAAAACTGTTTTTT
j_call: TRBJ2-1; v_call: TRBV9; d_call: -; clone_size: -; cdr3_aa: CASSVELVLYNEQFF; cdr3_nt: TGTGCCAGCAGCGTAGAACTAGTTTTGTACAATGAGCAGTTCTTC
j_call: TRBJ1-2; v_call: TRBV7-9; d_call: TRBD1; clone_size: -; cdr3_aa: CASSPGTGSNYGYTF; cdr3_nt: TGTGCCAGCAGCCCCGGGACAGGGTCAAACTATGGCTACACCTTC
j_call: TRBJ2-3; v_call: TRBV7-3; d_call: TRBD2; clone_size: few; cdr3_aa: CASRMSGTSTDTQYF; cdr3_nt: TGTGCCAGCAGAATGAGCGGGACTAGCACAGATACGCAGTATTTT
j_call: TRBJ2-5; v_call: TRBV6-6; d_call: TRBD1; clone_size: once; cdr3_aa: CASSPLQGETPVETQYF; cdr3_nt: TGTGCCAGCAGTCCCCTCCAGGGGGAGACTCCCGTAGAGACCCAGTACTTC
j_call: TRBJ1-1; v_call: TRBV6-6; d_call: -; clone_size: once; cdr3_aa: CASATGTGYTEAFF; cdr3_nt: TGTGCCAGCGCCACCGGGACGGGTTACACTGAAGCTTTCTTT
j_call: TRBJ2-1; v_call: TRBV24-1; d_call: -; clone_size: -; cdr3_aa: CATSEASSVNNEQFF; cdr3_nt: TGTGCCACCAGTGAGGCTTCTAGCGTCAACAATGAGCAGTTCTTC
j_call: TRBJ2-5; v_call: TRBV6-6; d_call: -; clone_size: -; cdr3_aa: CASSKLAERAQTQYF; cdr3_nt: TGTGCCAGCAGCAAACTAGCAGAGCGGGCACAGACCCAGTACTTC
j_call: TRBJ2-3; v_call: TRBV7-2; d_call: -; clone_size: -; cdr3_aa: CASSTFHLTDTQYF; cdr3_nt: TGTGCCAGCAGCACGTTTCACCTCACAGATACGCAGTATTTT
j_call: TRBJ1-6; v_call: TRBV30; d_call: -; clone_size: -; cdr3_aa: CAWSVPGRSYNSPLHF; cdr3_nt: TGTGCCTGGAGTGTACCTGGCCGATCCTATAATTCACCCCTCCACTTT
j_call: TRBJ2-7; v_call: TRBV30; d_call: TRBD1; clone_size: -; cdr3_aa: CAWSPGTAYEQYF; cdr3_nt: TGTGCCTGGAGCCCAGGGACAGCTTACGAGCAGTACTTC
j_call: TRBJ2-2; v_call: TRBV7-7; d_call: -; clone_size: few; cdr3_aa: CASSFQDVPPNTGELFF; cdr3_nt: TGTGCCAGCAGCTTTCAGGATGTGCCGCCGAACACCGGGGAGCTGTTTTTT
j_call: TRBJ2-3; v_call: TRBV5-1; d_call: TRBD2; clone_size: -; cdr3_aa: CASSLTPPSGTRTDTQYF; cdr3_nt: TGCGCCAGCAGCCTCACCCCCCCTAGCGGAACACGCACAGATACGCAGTATTTT
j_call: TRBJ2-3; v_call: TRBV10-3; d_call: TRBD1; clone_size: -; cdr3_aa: CATRDRGLGDTQYF; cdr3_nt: TGTGCCACCCGGGACAGGGGGCTTGGAGATACGCAGTATTTT
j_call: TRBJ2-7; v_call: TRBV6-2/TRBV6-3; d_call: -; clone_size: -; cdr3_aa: CASSYSSGGGRSYEQYF; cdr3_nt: TGTGCCAGCAGTTACTCGTCAGGGGGCGGGAGGTCCTACGAGCAGTACTTC
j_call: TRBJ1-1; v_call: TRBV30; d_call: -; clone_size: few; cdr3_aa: CAWSSHLNTEAFF; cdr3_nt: TGTGCCTGGAGTTCTCACTTGAACACTGAAGCTTTCTTT
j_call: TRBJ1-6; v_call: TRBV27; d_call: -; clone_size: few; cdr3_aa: CASRGVNSPLHF; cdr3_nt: TGTGCCAGCCGCGGAGTTAATTCACCCCTCCACTTT
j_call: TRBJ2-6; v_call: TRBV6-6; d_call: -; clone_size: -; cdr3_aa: CASRNGTGANVLTF; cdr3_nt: TGTGCCAGCCGGAACGGGACTGGGGCCAACGTCCTGACTTTC
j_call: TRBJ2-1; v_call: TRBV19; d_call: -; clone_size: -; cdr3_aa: CASSILGGFDNNEQFF; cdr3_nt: TGTGCCAGTAGTATTTTGGGGGGTTTTGATAACAATGAGCAGTTCTTC
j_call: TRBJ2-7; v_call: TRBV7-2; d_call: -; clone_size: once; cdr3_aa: CASSLGVISYEQYF; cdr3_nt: TGTGCCAGCAGCCTAGGGGTTATTTCCTACGAGCAGTACTTC
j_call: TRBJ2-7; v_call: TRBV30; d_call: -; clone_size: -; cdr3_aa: CAWKSETGNSYEQYF; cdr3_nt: TGTGCCTGGAAGTCGGAGACAGGCAATTCCTACGAGCAGTACTTC
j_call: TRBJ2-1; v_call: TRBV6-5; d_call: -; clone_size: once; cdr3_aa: CASSSSGFNEQFF; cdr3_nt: TGTGCCAGCAGTTCGTCGGGCTTCAATGAGCAGTTCTTC
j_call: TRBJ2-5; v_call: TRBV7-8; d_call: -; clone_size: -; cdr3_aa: CASSPGRLQETQYF; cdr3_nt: TGTGCCAGCAGCCCGGGACGGCTCCAAGAGACCCAGTACTTC
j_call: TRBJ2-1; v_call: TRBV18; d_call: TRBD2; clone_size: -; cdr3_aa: CASSLQSTSASYNEQFF; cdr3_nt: TGTGCCAGCTCACTTCAGTCGACTAGCGCCTCCTACAATGAGCAGTTCTTC
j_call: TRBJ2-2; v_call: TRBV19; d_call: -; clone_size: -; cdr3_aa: CASNSAPSGQNTGELFF; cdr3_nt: TGTGCCAGTAATTCAGCCCCTTCGGGACAGAACACCGGGGAGCTGTTTTTT
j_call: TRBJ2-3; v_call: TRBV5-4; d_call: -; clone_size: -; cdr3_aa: CASSLDRVTDTQYF; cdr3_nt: TGTGCCAGCAGCTTGGACAGGGTCACAGATACGCAGTATTTT
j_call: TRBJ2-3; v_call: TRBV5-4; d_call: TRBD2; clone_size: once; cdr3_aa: CASSSIAGAFTTDTQYF; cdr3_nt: TGTGCCAGCAGTTCGATAGCGGGAGCCTTCACCACAGATACGCAGTATTTT
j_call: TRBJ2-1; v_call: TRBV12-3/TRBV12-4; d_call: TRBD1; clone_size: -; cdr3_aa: CASSRDRGTEQFF; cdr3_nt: TGTGCCAGCAGCCGGGACAGGGGTACTGAGCAGTTCTTC
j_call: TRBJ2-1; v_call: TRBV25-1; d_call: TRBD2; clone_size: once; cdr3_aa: CASSDRLAGLNEQFF; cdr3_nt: TGTGCCAGCAGTGATCGGCTAGCGGGACTCAATGAGCAGTTCTTC
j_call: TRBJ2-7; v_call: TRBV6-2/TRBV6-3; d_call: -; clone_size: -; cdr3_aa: CASSPRGGSYEQYF; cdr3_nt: TGTGCCAGCAGTCCCAGAGGGGGATCCTACGAGCAGTACTTC
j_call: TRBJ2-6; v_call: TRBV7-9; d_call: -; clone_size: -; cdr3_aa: CASSPGQSGANVLTF; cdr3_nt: TGTGCCAGCAGCCCAGGACAGTCTGGGGCCAACGTCCTGACTTTC
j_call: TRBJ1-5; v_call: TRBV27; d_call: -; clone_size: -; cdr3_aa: CASSLTGVGQPQHF; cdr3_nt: TGTGCCAGCAGTTTAACGGGGGTAGGTCAGCCCCAGCATTTT
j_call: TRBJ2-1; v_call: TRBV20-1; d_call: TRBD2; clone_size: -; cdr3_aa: CSARLAGVLFF; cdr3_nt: TGCAGTGCTAGACTAGCGGGAGTTCTGTTCTTC
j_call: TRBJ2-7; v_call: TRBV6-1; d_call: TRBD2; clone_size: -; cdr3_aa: CASSEAPSGSSYEQYF; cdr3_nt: TGTGCCAGCAGTGAAGCTCCTAGCGGGAGTTCCTACGAGCAGTACTTC
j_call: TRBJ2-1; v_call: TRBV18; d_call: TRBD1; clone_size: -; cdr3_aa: CASSPTGTGRRSYNEQFF; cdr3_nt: TGTGCCAGCTCACCAACGGGGACAGGTCGTCGCTCCTACAATGAGCAGTTCTTC
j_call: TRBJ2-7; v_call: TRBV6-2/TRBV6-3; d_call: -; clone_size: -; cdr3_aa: CASSYSFHREPRHEQYF; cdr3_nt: TGTGCCAGCAGTTACTCGTTTCACCGGGAGCCGCGCCACGAGCAGTACTTC